The text below deals with one TCR beta chain. Its antigen is unidentified. These data originate in a study of shared clonotypes between healthy human individuals. Study-level findings and limits: Sharing across four donors was highest in naive CD4 (about 5%) and lowest in memory CD8 (0.4%).

TCRdb's copy holds only in-frame clones and misses some; the assay was immunoSEQ multiplex PCR. The sample has over a million clones; 96% are singletons. Recent vaccinations or acute infections were absent in the healthy HIV-negative adult donors. CD45RA+ naive and CD45RA-negative memory subsets were separated from CD4+ cells. The CDR3 spans 12 residues. Germline loops: CDR1 SGDLS, CDR2 YYNGEE. With 3 bases removed from V and 6 bases from J, the gap between germline ends came to 8 bases. The chain links TRBV9 to TRBJ2-3; no clear D. The sequence was collected from a man aged 25-40 years in good health. The sequencing input was naive CD4+ T cells sorted from blood. Subset reported: CD45RA+ positively selected. CDR3 amino acids: CASSANRDTQYF. The CDR3 DNA reads as TGTGCCAGCAGCGCGAACCGGGATACGCAGTATTTT.